These 9 T cell receptor beta chains originate from one sample sequenced in a study of glioma-infiltrating T cells. Using RNA template, CDR3s of TCR alpha and beta were amplified with iRepertoire arm-PCR. MiXCR, applied by TCRdb to the multiplex PCR reads, yields one record per CDR3 protein. The table records approximately 400,000 distinct CDR3 sequences, about 40% of them present only once. Source material: glioma tissue, nonneoplastic brain tissue, or PBMCs (not recorded which). Receptors were obtained from a human donor with low-grade glioma or glioblastoma, undergoing nonglioma brain surgery, or in good health (not recorded which).

The chain carries TRBV29-1 and TRBJ2-1; 16 nucleotides match TRBD2. The germline CDR1 and CDR2 sequences are SQVTM and ANQGSEA. The ends lost 6 bases at V and 0 bases at J; junction bases unmatched: 11. This CDR3 comprises 19 residues. The CDR3 loop reads CSVSVLGTSGRGSYNEQFF. The DNA of the CDR3 is TGCAGCGTATCCGTTTTGGGGACTAGCGGGAGGGGCTCCTACAATGAGCAGTTCTTC.

The chain carries TRBV28 and TRBJ1-2; 10 bases align to TRBD1. CDR1 and CDR2 (germline): MDHEN, SYDVKM. V was clipped by 6 bases and J by 0 bases; unmatched bases: 7. The CDR3 totals 16 residues. Here the CDR3 DNA reads TGTGCCAGCAGCGACAGGGGGCTACCAGCTAACTATGGCTACACCTTC. This translates into CASSDRGLPANYGYTF.

This clonotype was detected a few times. The chain recombines TRBV6-1 with TRBJ2-2, with 7 nucleotides matching TRBD2. The trim removed 8 bases at V and 3 bases at J, leaving 6 bases unmatched. CDR1 and CDR2 (germline): MNHNS, SASEGT. This CDR3 is built from 14 residues. CDR3 sequence reads: CASGRAVDTGELFF. The CDR3 region has the DNA TGTGCCAGCGGGAGGGCCGTTGACACCGGGGAGCTGTTTTTT.

Many counts were recorded for this clonotype. The chain uses TRBV27 and TRBJ2-7; D is possibly TRBD1 or TRBD2 (6 bases each). V lost 3 bases, J lost 7 bases, and 13 bases lay in between. There are 13 residues in the CDR3. Germline CDR1 is MNHEY and CDR2 is SMNVEV (reference sequence). The CDR3 nucleotides read TGTGCCAGCAGTTTCGGAGGGGGTAGTGAGCAGTACTTC. The encoded protein is CASSFGGGSEQYF.

This clonotype is a singleton in its sample. The V gene is TRBV28, the J gene TRBJ2-5; TRBD1 might be the D (5 bases). Germline V CDR1 and CDR2: MDHEN, SYDVKM. Trimming pared 5 bases from V and 6 bases from J, leaving 16 bases between. The CDR3 extends over 14 amino acids. The CDR3 is CASSRVAGLKTQYF. The CDR3 DNA reads TGTGCCAGCAGTCGAGTAGCAGGGTTGAAGACCCAGTACTTC.

Turning to this clonotype: A much larger clone sits a single nucleotide away, making a read error possible. V gene TRBV24-1 combines with J gene TRBJ2-1; D is perhaps TRBD2 (6 bases). Germline CDR1 and CDR2: KGHDR and SFDVKD. The CDR3 consists of 16 residues. The germline V and J ends were trimmed by 4 bases and 3 bases, with 15 bases remaining between them. CDR3 nucleotides: TGTGCCACCAGTGACACCCGCGGGATGAACTACAATGAGCAGTTCTTC. Residues: CATSDTRGMNYNEQFF.

This clonotype was counted a few times. This chain uses TRBV10-3 with TRBJ1-2, with TRBD1 matching over 7 bases. Germline CDR1 is ENHRY and CDR2 is SYGVKD. This CDR3 is 18 amino acids long. The ends lost 2 bases at V and 4 bases at J; junction bases unmatched: 16. CDR3 DNA: TGTGCCATCAGTGAGAAATATACAGGGACAGCGACCATCTATGGCTACACCTTC. This gives the protein CAISEKYTGTATIYGYTF.

Comment on this clonotype: A read error may be the cause here, since a much bigger clone is one base away. The rearrangement uses TRBV20-1 and TRBJ1-2, with D unclear. The CDR3 totals 12 residues. Per germline, CDR1 DFQATT and CDR2 SNEGSKA (reference sequence). CDR3 region: CSARGGPYGYIF. Written as DNA, the CDR3 is TGCAGTGCTAGGGGCGGACCCTATGGCTACATCTTC.

This rearrangement joins TRBV12-3 or TRBV12-4 to TRBJ2-2; weak D call: TRBD2 (6 bases). The CDR3 contains 16 residues. The V and J ends lost 4 bases and 3 bases respectively, with 15 bases between them. CDR3 amino acids: CASSSPGGGDTGELFF. The CDR3, as DNA: TGTGCCAGCAGTTCCCCCGGGGGAGGCGACACCGGGGAGCTGTTTTTT.